The source of this T cell receptor (beta chain) is a study of T cell clonality in common variable immunodeficiency. Findings and limits, study-wide: Compared with controls, CVID subjects had fewer shared TCRbeta clones. Common variable immunodeficiency TCR beta sequences reportedly had fewer deletions and N-nucleotide insertions. CVID patient heterogeneity limited repertoire-clinical complication correlations.

This clone was observed a few times. The antigen is undetermined. The DNA ends 3 residues before the CDR3 does, and the rest of the CDR3 is filled in from the germline J gene. Method: immunoSEQ multiplex PCR; TCRdb's copy keeps in-frame clones and lacks some. The sample offers about 34,000 clones and no singletons, the top ten holding less than 30%. The germline V and J ends were trimmed by 3 bases and 1 base, with 9 bases remaining between them. The CDR3 runs to 14 residues. Germline V CDR1 and CDR2: MNHEY, SVGEGT. The source is a human donor with common variable immunodeficiency. This chain uses TRBV6-2 or TRBV6-3 with TRBJ2-5, with D possibly being TRBD2 (6 bases). Source material: peripheral blood mononuclear cells. Here the CDR3 reads CASSYGTSQETQYF. The DNA read from the CDR3 is TGTGCCAGCAGTTATGGGACTTCCCAAGAGACC.